This TCR beta chain derives from a study of T cells in Graves' hyperthyroidism and ophthalmopathy. Notes on the study in general: Ophthalmopathy was distinguished from stable hyperthyroidism by 13 V-J signatures.

Patients were aged 18 to 65, had disease duration under 2 months, and had newly diagnosed hyperthyroidism. PBMCs came from around 9.7 ml fresh peripheral blood. This CDR3 is built from 15 residues. V was trimmed by 9 bases and J by 1 base, leaving 17 bases between them. Germline CDR1 and CDR2: MNHEY and SMNVEV (reference sequence). Amplification targeted TCR beta CDR3 regions from RNA transcripts. TCR CDR3 regions were first amplified by RT-PCR with HTBI primers. Each CDR3 protein is one row after TCRdb ran MiXCR on the multiplex PCR reads. The data contain about 360,000 distinct CDR3 sequences, around 14% of them singletons. This clonotype was seen a few times. Its matching antigen is unknown.

The chain has TRBV27 and TRBJ2-3, with D perhaps matching TRBD2 (7 bases). The source material was blood. This receptor was obtained from a woman aged 18-35 years with Graves' hyperthyroidism. The CDR3 DNA sequence: TGTGCCAGTAAATGGAGGGGGAGGGGCACAGATACGCAGTATTTT. Translation: CASKWRGRGTDTQYF.